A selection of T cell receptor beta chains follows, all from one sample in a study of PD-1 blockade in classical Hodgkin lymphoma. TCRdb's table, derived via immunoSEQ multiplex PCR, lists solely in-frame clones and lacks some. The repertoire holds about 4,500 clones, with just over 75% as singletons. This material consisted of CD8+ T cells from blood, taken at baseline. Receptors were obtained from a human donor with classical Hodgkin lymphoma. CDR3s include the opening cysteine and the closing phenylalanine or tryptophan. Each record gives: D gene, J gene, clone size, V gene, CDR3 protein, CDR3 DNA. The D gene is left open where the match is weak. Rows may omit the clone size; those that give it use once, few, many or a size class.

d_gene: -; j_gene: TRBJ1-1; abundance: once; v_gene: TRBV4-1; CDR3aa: CASSQDSPRVAEAFF; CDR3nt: TGCGCCAGCAGCCAAGATTCGCCCAGGGTTGCCGAAGCTTTCTTT
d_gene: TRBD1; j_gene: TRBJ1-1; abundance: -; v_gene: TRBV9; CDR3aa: CASGGQGGSWWNTEAFF; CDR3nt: TGTGCCAGCGGAGGGCAGGGGGGGTCATGGTGGAACACTGAAGCTTTCTTT
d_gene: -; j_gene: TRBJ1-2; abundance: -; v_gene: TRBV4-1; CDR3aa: CASSQEVRTNYGYTF; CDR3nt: TGCGCCAGCAGCCAAGAAGTGCGCACCAACTATGGCTACACCTTC
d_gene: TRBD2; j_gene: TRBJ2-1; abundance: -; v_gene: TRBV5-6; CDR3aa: CASSWFGLAGVEQFF; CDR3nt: TGTGCCAGCAGCTGGTTCGGGCTAGCGGGAGTTGAGCAGTTCTTC
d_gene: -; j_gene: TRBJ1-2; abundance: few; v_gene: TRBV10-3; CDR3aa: CAISESTINYGYTF; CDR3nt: TGTGCCATCAGTGAGTCGACGATTAACTATGGCTACACCTTC
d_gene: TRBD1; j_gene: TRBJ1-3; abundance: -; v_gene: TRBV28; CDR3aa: CASSTDRAGNTIYF; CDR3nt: TGTGCCAGCAGCACGGACAGGGCTGGAAACACCATATATTTT
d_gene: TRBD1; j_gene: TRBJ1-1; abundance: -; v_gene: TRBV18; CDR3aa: CASSPDRGVEGTEAFF; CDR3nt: TGTGCCAGCTCACCGGACAGGGGGGTTGAAGGGACTGAAGCTTTCTTT
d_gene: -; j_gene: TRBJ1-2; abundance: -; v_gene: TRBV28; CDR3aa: CASKGVNFNYGYTF; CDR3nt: TGTGCCAGCAAAGGGGTAAACTTTAACTATGGCTACACCTTC
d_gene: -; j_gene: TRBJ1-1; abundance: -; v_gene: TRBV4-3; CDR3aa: CASSQDPRWNTEAFF; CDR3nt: TGCGCCAGCAGCCAAGATCCCCGCTGGAACACTGAAGCTTTCTTT
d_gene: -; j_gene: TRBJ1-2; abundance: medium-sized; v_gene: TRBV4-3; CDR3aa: CASSPSGNYGYTF; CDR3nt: TGCGCCAGCAGCCCCTCGGGAAACTATGGCTACACCTTC
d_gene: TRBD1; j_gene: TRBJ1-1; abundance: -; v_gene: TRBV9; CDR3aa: CASSEGQGYWDTEAFF; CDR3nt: TGTGCCAGCAGCGAGGGACAGGGATATTGGGACACTGAAGCTTTCTTT
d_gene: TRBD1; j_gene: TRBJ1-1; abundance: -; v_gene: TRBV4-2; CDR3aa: CASSQGTGYTEAFF; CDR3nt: TGTGCCAGCAGCCAGGGGACAGGGTACACTGAAGCTTTCTTT
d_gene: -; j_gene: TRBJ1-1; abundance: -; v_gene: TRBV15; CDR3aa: CATSRVGGQAFF; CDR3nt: TGTGCCACCAGCAGAGTAGGGGGACAAGCTTTCTTT
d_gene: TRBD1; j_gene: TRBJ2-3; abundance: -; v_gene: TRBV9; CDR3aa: CASSSPRDRGSDTQYF; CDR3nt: TGTGCCAGCAGCTCCCCCAGGGACAGGGGTTCAGATACGCAGTATTTT
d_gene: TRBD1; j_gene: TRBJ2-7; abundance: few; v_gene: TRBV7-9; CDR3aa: CASSSTGVEEQYF; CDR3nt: TGTGCCAGCAGCTCTACAGGGGTGGAAGAGCAGTACTTC
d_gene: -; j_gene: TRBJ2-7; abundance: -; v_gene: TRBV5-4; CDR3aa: CASSLGASDEQYF; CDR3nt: TGTGCCAGCAGCCTCGGGGCCTCCGACGAGCAGTACTTC
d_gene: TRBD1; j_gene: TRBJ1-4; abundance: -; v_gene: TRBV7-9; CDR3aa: CASSIGQGEGAEKLFF; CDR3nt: TGTGCCAGCAGCATAGGACAGGGAGAAGGAGCTGAAAAACTGTTTTTT
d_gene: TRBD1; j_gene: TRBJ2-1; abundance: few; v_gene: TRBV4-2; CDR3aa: CASSQANRGSPNEQFF; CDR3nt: TGTGCCAGCAGCCAGGCAAACAGGGGTTCCCCCAATGAGCAGTTCTTC
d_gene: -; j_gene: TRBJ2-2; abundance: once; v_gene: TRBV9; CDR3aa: CASSLGGQFTGELFF; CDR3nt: TGTGCCAGCAGCCTTGGAGGACAATTCACCGGGGAGCTGTTTTTT
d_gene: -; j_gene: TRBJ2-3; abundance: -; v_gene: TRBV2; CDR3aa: CARGAGFSTDTQYF; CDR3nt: TGTGCCAGAGGTGCAGGGTTTAGCACAGATACGCAGTATTTT
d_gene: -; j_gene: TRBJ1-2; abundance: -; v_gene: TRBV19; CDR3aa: CASSIDHYGYTF; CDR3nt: TGTGCCAGTAGTATAGACCACTATGGCTACACCTTC
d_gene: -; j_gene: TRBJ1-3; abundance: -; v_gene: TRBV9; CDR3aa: CASSPGRVGNTIYF; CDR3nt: TGTGCCAGCAGCCCCGGAAGGGTTGGAAACACCATATATTTT
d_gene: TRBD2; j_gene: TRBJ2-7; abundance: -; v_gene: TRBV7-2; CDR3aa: CASSLAIGQGLAGGREQYF; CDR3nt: TGTGCCAGCAGCTTAGCCATTGGACAGGGACTAGCGGGAGGTCGGGAGCAGTACTTC
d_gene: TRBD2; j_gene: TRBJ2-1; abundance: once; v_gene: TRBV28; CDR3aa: CASSLSPGGPSEQFF; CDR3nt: TGTGCCAGCAGTTTAAGTCCGGGAGGGCCCAGTGAGCAGTTCTTC
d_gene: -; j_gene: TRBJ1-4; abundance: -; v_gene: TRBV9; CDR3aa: CASSVDGGTNEKLFF; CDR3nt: TGTGCCAGCAGCGTAGACGGGGGAACTAATGAAAAACTGTTTTTT
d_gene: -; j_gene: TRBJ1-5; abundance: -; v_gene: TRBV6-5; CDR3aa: CASSYRSGNQPQHF; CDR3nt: TGTGCCAGCAGTTACCGGTCTGGAAATCAGCCCCAGCATTTT
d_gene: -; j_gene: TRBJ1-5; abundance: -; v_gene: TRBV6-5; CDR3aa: CASSYRDGTTQHF; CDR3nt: TGTGCCAGCAGTTACCGTGATGGTACCACCCAGCATTTT
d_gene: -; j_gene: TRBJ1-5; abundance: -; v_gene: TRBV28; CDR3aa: CASSLWSNQPQHF; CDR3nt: TGTGCCAGCAGTCTATGGAGCAATCAGCCCCAGCATTTT
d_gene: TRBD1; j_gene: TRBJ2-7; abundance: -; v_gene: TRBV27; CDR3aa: CASSLTGGGSYEQYF; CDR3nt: TGTGCCAGCAGTTTGACAGGGGGCGGCTCCTACGAGCAGTACTTC
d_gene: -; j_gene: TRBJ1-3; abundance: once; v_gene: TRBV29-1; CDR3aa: CSVEDPSLGTGNTIYF; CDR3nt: TGCAGCGTTGAAGATCCCTCCCTGGGGACTGGAAACACCATATATTTT
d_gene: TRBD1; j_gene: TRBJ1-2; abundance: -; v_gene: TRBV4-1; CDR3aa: CASSPGTGGRINYGYTF; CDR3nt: TGCGCCAGCAGCCCAGGGACAGGGGGTAGGATAAACTATGGCTACACCTTC